In its sample, the clone carrying this T cell receptor (beta chain) was seen once. Clinical histories supplied by participants themselves formed the basis of cohort assignment. This entry belongs to a study of blood T cell repertoires in COVID-19. Trimming shortened V by 0 bases and J by 6 bases, and 8 bases separated the two germline ends. Germline V gene lookup returns CDR1 GTSNPN and CDR2 SVGIG (reference sequence). This CDR3 contains 13 residues. Per the original data handling: Amplifying reference gene primers gave estimates of nucleated cell counts. TCRdb keeps only in-frame clones here, not all; method: immunoSEQ multiplex PCR. The DNA was the basis for D and trimming; V, J and clone size are from that table. The sample yields about 280,000 clones, approximately 90% seen once.

This clonotype was obtained from a man aged 35 to 55 who had been exposed to COVID-19. The J gene is TRBJ2-2, the V gene TRBV30; maybe TRBD1 (5 bases). The sequenced material came from PBMCs or T cells enriched from blood (not recorded which). For the CDR3, the DNA is TGTGCCTGGAGTGTACTCAGGGCCGGGGAGCTGTTTTTT. Amino acid sequence: CAWSVLRAGELFF.